Following are 18 T cell receptor beta chains from one sample sequenced in a study of OX40 agonist ivuxolimab in advanced cancers. Only in-frame clones appear in the TCRdb table, and some are missing; sequencing was by immunoSEQ multiplex PCR. The table shows 99,000 or so clones, with around 95% occurring only once. Sequenced material: CD4+ or CD8+ T cells sorted from blood, taken in a trial of the OX40 agonist ivuxolimab. These receptors originate from an adult with an advanced solid tumor such as melanoma, head and neck, liver or kidney cancer.

The V gene is TRBV6-5, the J gene TRBJ2-1; tentatively, D is TRBD2 (5 bases). The CDR3 runs to 14 residues. From germline, CDR1 is MNHEY and CDR2 SVGAGI. V lost 0 bases to trimming and J lost 8 bases, with 11 bases between them. Here the CDR3 DNA reads TGTGCCAGCAGTTACTCGAGGGAAGCCGATGAGCAGTTCTTC. It translates to CASSYSREADEQFF.

The gene calls are TRBV2 and TRBJ2-1, with D maybe TRBD2 (6 bases). CDR3 length: 14 amino acids. V lost 2 bases, J lost 4 bases, and 9 bases lay in between. Germline V lookup: CDR1 SNHLY, CDR2 FYNNEI. This CDR3 reads CASSELATYNEQFF. DNA of the CDR3: TGTGCCAGCAGTGAACTAGCGACTTACAATGAGCAGTTCTTC. The entire variable domain, with the rest obtained from reference TRBV2 and TRBJ2-1, is as follows: EPEVTQTPSHQVTQMGQEVILRCVPISNHLYFYWYRQILGQKVEFLVSFYNNEISEKSEIFDDQFSVERPDGSNFTLKIRSTKLEDSAMYFCASSELATYNEQFFGPGTRLTVL.

This chain connects TRBV6-5 to TRBJ2-1, with 8 positions matching TRBD1. The CDR3 length is 13 residues. Per germline, CDR1 MNHEY and CDR2 SVGAGI. Trimming took 5 bases from V and 8 from J; bases not matched to a gene: 5. The CDR3 coding sequence is TGTGCCAGCAGTACACCGACAGGGGATGAGCAGTTCTTC. Its protein is CASSTPTGDEQFF.

This rearrangement joins TRBV4-2 to TRBJ2-7, with 14 bases matching TRBD2. V trimming: 1 base; J trimming: 2 bases; junction bases outside the gene matches: 1. CDR1 is LGHNA, CDR2 YNFKEQ, per germline. The CDR3 consists of 16 residues. This chain's CDR3 is CASSQVGLAGAYEQYF. The CDR3 DNA sequence: TGTGCCAGCAGCCAAGTGGGACTAGCGGGGGCCTACGAGCAGTACTTC.

This sequence joins TRBV27 and TRBJ2-3; either TRBD1 or TRBD2 may fit D (5 bases each). Trimming took 7 bases from V and 0 from J, leaving 14 bases between them. Per germline, CDR1 MNHEY and CDR2 SMNVEV (reference sequence). The CDR3 length is 15 residues. The CDR3 nucleotides are TGTGCCAGCAAGGCCGGGACGGCGAGCACAGATACGCAGTATTTT. Its protein product is CASKAGTASTDTQYF.

The chain uses TRBV29-1 and TRBJ1-1; D may be TRBD1 (6 bases). The germline gives CDR1 SQVTM, CDR2 ANQGSEA. CDR3 length equals 14 residues. With 5 bases removed from V and 0 bases from J, the gap between germline ends came to 13 bases. The CDR3 sequence: CSVPPTGVNTEAFF. The CDR3 region has the DNA TGCAGCGTTCCCCCGACAGGAGTGAACACTGAAGCTTTCTTT.

V is TRBV4-1 and J is TRBJ1-5; no firm D call. V shed 1 base and J shed 1 base, with 5 bases lying between them. CDR1 MGHRA and CDR2 YSYEKL come from the germline V gene. This CDR3 is built from 14 residues. The DNA for the CDR3 is TGCGCCAGCAGCCAAGTCGTAAGCAATCAGCCCCAGCATTTT. Translating it yields CASSQVVSNQPQHF.

CDR3: CASSLTQVDTGELFF. The CDR3 DNA reads TGTGCCAGCAGCTTAACCCAGGTGGACACCGGGGAGCTGTTTTTT. The chain carries TRBV5-5 and TRBJ2-2; D call uncertain. Germline CDR1 reads SGHKS; CDR2 reads YYEKEE (reference sequence). The length of the CDR3 is 15 residues. V was clipped by 2 bases and J by 3 bases, with 11 bases between them.

V usage is TRBV5-1 and J usage is TRBJ1-3; D not certain. Germline V lookup: CDR1 SGHRS, CDR2 YFSETQ. Trimming stripped 3 bases from V and 4 bases from J, with 14 bases between. This CDR3 comprises 15 residues. Here the CDR3 DNA reads TGCGCCAGCAGCTCGCATGTCGGCGTAGGAAACACCATATATTTT. Protein product: CASSSHVGVGNTIYF.

The chain carries TRBV28 and TRBJ1-1; the D gene is possibly TRBD1 (5 bases). Deletions cut 5 bases from V and 4 bases from J, with 14 bases between. Looked up from germline, CDR1 is MDHEN and CDR2 is SYDVKM. This CDR3 contains 14 residues. The DNA for the CDR3 is TGTGCCAGCAGTCTACGGGGGGGAGCCACTGAAGCTTTCTTT. It is translated as CASSLRGGATEAFF. Variable domain in full (rest from reference TRBV28 and TRBJ1-1): DVKVTQSSRYLVKRTGEKVFLECVQDMDHENMFWYRQDPGLGLRLIYFSYDVKMKEKGDIPEGYSVSREKKERFSLILESASTNQTSMYLCASSLRGGATEAFFGQGTRLTVV.

The chain has TRBV27 and TRBJ1-5, with D perhaps TRBD1 (6 bases). Germline V gives CDR1 MNHEY, CDR2 SMNVEV (reference sequence). This CDR3 comprises 15 residues. Trimming shortened V by 5 bases and J by 0 bases, and 11 bases separated the two germline ends. The CDR3 DNA sequence: TGTGCCAGCAGTCTACAGGGAACTAGCAATCAGCCCCAGCATTTT. This translates into CASSLQGTSNQPQHF.

The CDR3 reads CASRTGGSSYEQYF. DNA for the CDR3: TGTGCCTCGAGGACTGGTGGGAGCTCCTACGAGCAGTACTTC. This chain uses TRBV7-3 with TRBJ2-7, with TRBD2 as a possible D gene (5 bases). CDR1 is SGHTA and CDR2 is FQGTGA in the germline V gene. The CDR3 is 14 amino acids. V lost 11 bases and J 0 bases, leaving 17 bases between the germline ends.

This sequence joins TRBV30 and TRBJ1-6, with D hard to call. Germline CDR1 is GTSNPN and CDR2 is SVGIG (reference sequence). The V end was cut by 4 bases, the J end by 1 base, with 8 bases between. The CDR3 runs to 14 residues. DNA of the CDR3: TGTGCCTGGAACCTGGGATCCTATAATTCACCCCTCCACTTT. Its protein is CAWNLGSYNSPLHF. The variable domain in full, with the rest retrieved from reference TRBV30 and TRBJ1-6, is SQTIHQWPATLVQPVGSPLSLECTVEGTSNPNLYWYRQAAGRGLQLLFYSVGIGQISSEVPQNLSASRPQDRQFILSSKKLLLSDSGFYLCAWNLGSYNSPLHFGNGTRLTVT.

This clone was seen only once. The V and J genes are TRBV7-2 and TRBJ2-5; the D gene is possibly TRBD2 (7 bases). The germline V gene encodes CDR1 SGHTA and CDR2 FQGNSA. Trimming stripped 2 bases from V and 5 bases from J, with 15 bases between. The length of the CDR3 is 15 residues. The DNA of the CDR3 is TGTGCCAGCAGCTTATTTGGGGGGGCATTGGAGACCCAGTACTTC. Residues: CASSLFGGALETQYF.

The genes are TRBV9 and TRBJ2-1; possibly TRBD2 for D (5 bases). The V and J ends lost 0 bases and 6 bases respectively, with 7 bases between them. The CDR3 totals 13 residues. Germline V gene lookup returns CDR1 SGDLS and CDR2 YYNGEE. DNA of the CDR3: TGTGCCAGCAGCGTAGCCGGGATCAATGAGCAGTTCTTC. Residues: CASSVAGINEQFF.

This clone was picked up one time. The genes are TRBV9 and TRBJ2-7; perhaps TRBD1 as D (6 bases). The germline V gene encodes CDR1 SGDLS and CDR2 YYNGEE. The CDR3 has 15 residues. V shed 0 bases and J shed 3 bases, with 13 bases lying between them. This CDR3 is CASSVATGRGYEQYF. The CDR3 region has the DNA TGTGCCAGCAGCGTAGCTACGGGCAGGGGCTACGAGCAGTACTTC. The full variable domain, rest sourced from reference TRBV9 and TRBJ2-7, is DSGVTQTPKHLITATGQRVTLRCSPRSGDLSVYWYQQSLDQGLQFLIQYYNGEERAKGNILERFSAQQFPDLHSELNLSSLELGDSALYFCASSVATGRGYEQYFGPGTRLTVT.

This chain uses TRBV19 with TRBJ1-2; no reliable D call. V was pared by 0 bases and J by 8 bases, with 13 bases between. The CDR3 extends over 14 amino acids. Germline V gene lookup returns CDR1 LNHDA and CDR2 SQIVND (reference sequence). The CDR3 DNA reads as TGTGCCAGTAGTATAGATCGGACGGCTAGGGGCTACACCTTC. Its translation is CASSIDRTARGYTF.

This clone was seen just once. The V gene is TRBV30, the J gene TRBJ2-2; D call uncertain. Germline assignment: CDR1 GTSNPN and CDR2 SVGIG (reference sequence). The CDR3 totals 13 residues. V dropped 2 bases and J dropped 10 bases, with 14 bases sitting between them. In nucleotides, the CDR3 is TGTGCCTGGAGTCCGGACCCGTCCCCGGAGCTGTTTTTT. Protein sequence: CAWSPDPSPELFF.